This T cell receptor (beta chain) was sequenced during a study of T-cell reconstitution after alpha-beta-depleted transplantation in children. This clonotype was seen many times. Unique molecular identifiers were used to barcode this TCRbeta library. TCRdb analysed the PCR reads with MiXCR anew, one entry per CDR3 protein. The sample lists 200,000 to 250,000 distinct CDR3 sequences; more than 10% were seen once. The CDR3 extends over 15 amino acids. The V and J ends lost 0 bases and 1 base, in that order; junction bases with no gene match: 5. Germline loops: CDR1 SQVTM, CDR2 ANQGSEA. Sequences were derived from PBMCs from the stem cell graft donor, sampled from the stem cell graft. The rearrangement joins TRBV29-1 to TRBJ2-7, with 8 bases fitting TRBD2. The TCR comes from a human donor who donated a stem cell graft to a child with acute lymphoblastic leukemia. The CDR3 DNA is TGCAGCGTTGAAGATCCCCTAGCGGGTTCCTACGAGCAGTACTTC. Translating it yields CSVEDPLAGSYEQYF.